Shown below are 21 T cell receptor beta chains from a single sample sequenced in a study of CD8 T cells in ankylosing spondylitis. TCRdb called the 5' RACE reads again in MiXCR, with one record for every CDR3 protein. The sample contains hundreds of thousands of distinct CDR3 sequences, roughly 22% of which appear only once. The sequencing sample was made of blood, either unsorted or a sorted T cell fraction (not recorded which). The receptors originated from a male donor with ankylosing spondylitis or in good health (not recorded which).

Only a few counts were recorded for this clonotype. The genes are TRBV6-2 or TRBV6-3 and TRBJ2-1; 13 bases match TRBD2. Per germline, CDR1 MNHEY and CDR2 SVGEGT. The CDR3 spans 16 residues. Losses at the gene ends were 8 bases for V and 7 bases for J; bases not matched to a gene: 11. DNA of the CDR3: TGTGCCAGCGACGATACGACTAGCGGGGGGAGGAATGAGCAGTTCTTC. This sequence encodes CASDDTTSGGRNEQFF.

This clonotype was counted a few times. The chain recombines TRBV28 with TRBJ2-5, with D perhaps given as TRBD1 or TRBD2 (5 bases each). V lost 3 bases to trimming and J lost 3 bases, with 17 bases between them. The germline gives CDR1 MDHEN, CDR2 SYDVKM. CDR3 length: 16 residues. In DNA form, the CDR3 reads TGTGCCAGCAGTTTTTATTCCGGGGCAGAGGAAGAGACCCAGTACTTC. This translates into CASSFYSGAEEETQYF. The full variable domain, rest sourced from reference TRBV28 and TRBJ2-5, is DVKVTQSSRYLVKRTGEKVFLECVQDMDHENMFWYRQDPGLGLRLIYFSYDVKMKEKGDIPEGYSVSREKKERFSLILESASTNQTSMYLCASSFYSGAEEETQYFGPGTRLLVL.

The sample holds a few counts of this clonotype. The chain links TRBV5-1 to TRBJ2-3; the match to TRBD1 covers 9 bases. The CDR3 contains 15 residues. The junction had 9 bases not matched to a gene; V was cut back by 4 bases and J by 6 bases. Germline CDR1 SGHRS, CDR2 YFSETQ. CDR3 amino acids: CASSPPDRGWDTQYF. CDR3 in DNA: TGCGCCAGCAGCCCGCCGGACAGGGGTTGGGATACGCAGTATTTT.

V is TRBV30 and J is TRBJ2-4, with a possible D match to TRBD1 (5 bases). The germline CDR1 and CDR2 sequences are GTSNPN and SVGIG (reference sequence). The CDR3 covers 19 residues. Trimming shortened V by 5 bases and J by 3 bases, and 29 bases separated the two germline ends. CDR3 loop: CAWLSVTQGERVDKNIQYF. The CDR3 nucleotides read TGTGCCTGGCTCAGCGTCACCCAAGGGGAAAGGGTAGACAAAAACATTCAGTACTTC. Complete variable domain (other parts from reference TRBV30 and TRBJ2-4): SQTIHQWPATLVQPVGSPLSLECTVEGTSNPNLYWYRQAAGRGLQLLFYSVGIGQISSEVPQNLSASRPQDRQFILSSKKLLLSDSGFYLCAWLSVTQGERVDKNIQYFGAGTRLSVL.

This clonotype has a handful of counts. The chain is built from TRBV30 and TRBJ1-1, with D tentatively TRBD1 (5 bases). Trimming removed 8 bases at V and 5 bases at J, with 21 bases between. Looked up from germline, CDR1 is GTSNPN and CDR2 is SVGIG (reference sequence). The CDR3 sequence is 14 residues long. The CDR3 loop reads CAHTLDGGWTEAFF. The CDR3, as DNA: TGTGCCCACACCCTAGACGGGGGTTGGACTGAAGCTTTCTTT. The full variable domain, rest sourced from reference TRBV30 and TRBJ1-1, is SQTIHQWPATLVQPVGSPLSLECTVEGTSNPNLYWYRQAAGRGLQLLFYSVGIGQISSEVPQNLSASRPQDRQFILSSKKLLLSDSGFYLCAHTLDGGWTEAFFGQGTRLTVV.

This clonotype has a handful of counts. This sequence joins TRBV5-6 and TRBJ2-7, with unresolved D. V shed 0 bases and J shed 4 bases, with 8 bases lying between them. The CDR3 runs to 13 residues. In germline, CDR1 is SGHDT, CDR2 YYEEEE. The CDR3 DNA reads as TGTGCCAGCAGCTTGGATCCAGATTACGAGCAGTACTTC. Amino acids: CASSLDPDYEQYF.

V gene TRBV4-1 combines with J gene TRBJ1-1, with TRBD1 as a possible D gene (5 bases). The CDR3 contains 14 residues. The V gene lost 3 bases and the J gene lost 1 base, with 9 bases spanning the gap. Germline assignment: CDR1 MGHRA and CDR2 YSYEKL. The CDR3 region has the DNA TGCGCCAGCAGCCAGAAGACAGAGAACACTGAAGCTTTCTTT. Its translation: CASSQKTENTEAFF.

V and J are TRBV5-1 and TRBJ2-1; D is perhaps TRBD2 (5 bases). The CDR3 has 16 residues. The V end was cut by 4 bases, the J end by 5 bases, with 19 bases between. The germline V gene has CDR1 SGHRS and CDR2 YFSETQ. The CDR3 nucleotides are TGCGCCAGCAGCCCCCGGACTGACCCCCCAAACAATGAGCAGTTCTTC. Its protein is CASSPRTDPPNNEQFF. Using reference TRBV5-1 and TRBJ2-1 for the parts outside the CDR3, the full variable domain is KAGVTQTPRYLIKTRGQQVTLSCSPISGHRSVSWYQQTPGQGLQFLFEYFSETQRNKGNFPGRFSGRQFSNSRSEMNVSTLELGDSALYLCASSPRTDPPNNEQFFGPGTRLTVL.

The chain combines TRBV9 with TRBJ1-2; 9 bases line up with TRBD1. Germline assignment: CDR1 SGDLS and CDR2 YYNGEE. After removal of 5 bases from V and 5 bases from J, the junction contained 7 bases not matched to a gene. The CDR3 sequence is 14 residues long. The CDR3 loop reads CASRGTGSEYGYTF. CDR3 sequence (DNA): TGTGCCAGCAGGGGGACAGGGTCGGAATATGGCTACACCTTC.

This clonotype has just a few counts. The V gene is TRBV20-1, the J gene TRBJ2-7; 8 bases match TRBD2. The CDR3 consists of 18 residues. Losses at the gene ends were 3 bases for V and 2 bases for J; bases not matched to a gene: 18. Germline assignment: CDR1 DFQATT and CDR2 SNEGSKA (reference sequence). CDR3 region: CSASALKASGRNAYEQYF. CDR3 nucleotides: TGCAGTGCTAGCGCATTAAAGGCTAGCGGGCGGAATGCCTACGAGCAGTACTTC.

This clonotype was recorded at least ten times. This rearrangement joins TRBV7-6 to TRBJ2-3, with TRBD2 matching over 11 bases. Germline trimming cut 5 bases from V and 4 bases from J; bases unmatched to any gene: 2. The CDR3 contains 14 residues. CDR1 is SGHVS, CDR2 FNYEAQ, per germline. CDR3 sequence (DNA): TGTGCCAGCAGCCTTAGCGGGGGGGCAGATACGCAGTATTTT. Translated: CASSLSGGADTQYF. The full variable domain, rest sourced from reference TRBV7-6 and TRBJ2-3, is GAGVSQSPRYKVTKRGQDVALRCDPISGHVSLYWYRQALGQGPEFLTYFNYEAQQDKSGLPNDRFSAERPEGSISTLTIQRTEQRDSAMYRCASSLSGGADTQYFGPGTRLTVL.

This CDR3 reads CASSLAGGPNSPLHF. The CDR3 DNA sequence: TGTGCCAGCAGCCTGGCCGGGGGCCCTAATTCACCCCTCCACTTT. V usage is TRBV9 and J usage is TRBJ1-6; D perhaps matches TRBD1 (6 bases). The CDR3 runs 15 residues. CDR1 is SGDLS, CDR2 YYNGEE, per germline. V was shortened by 4 bases and J by 6 bases, with 14 bases between the two germline ends.

The V call is TRBV2, the J call TRBJ1-2, with D unclear. The germline V gene has CDR1 SNHLY and CDR2 FYNNEI. This CDR3 has 13 amino acids. V was pared by 6 bases and J by 5 bases, with 13 bases between. The CDR3 nucleotides are TGTGCCAGCAGCCCACCCCCCATGTATGGCTACACCTTC. This sequence encodes CASSPPPMYGYTF.

A few counts support this clonotype. V is TRBV29-1 and J is TRBJ2-7, with D possibly matching TRBD2 (5 bases). Germline CDR1 is SQVTM and CDR2 is ANQGSEA. CDR3 length: 13 residues. The ends were cut back, 3 bases at V and 4 bases at J, with 13 bases in the middle. DNA for the CDR3: TGCAGCGTTGATGACGGGATTGGGTACGAGCAGTACTTC. Residues: CSVDDGIGYEQYF.

The chain combines TRBV3-1 with TRBJ1-2; TRBD1 might be the D (5 bases). CDR1 is LGHDT, CDR2 YNNKEL, per germline (reference sequence). Trimming took off 1 base at V and 3 bases at J, with 9 bases between the two ends. The CDR3 sequence is 14 residues long. CDR3 DNA sequence: TGTGCCAGCAGCCAAGGGTTCAGGGACTATGGCTACACCTTC. Translated: CASSQGFRDYGYTF.

The chain links TRBV9 to TRBJ1-1; D call uncertain. With 0 bases removed from V and 4 bases from J, the gap between germline ends came to 13 bases. Germline CDR1 reads SGDLS; CDR2 reads YYNGEE. This CDR3 is 15 amino acids long. The CDR3, as DNA: TGTGCCAGCAGCGTAGCGTTGTGGGAGGGCACTGAAGCTTTCTTT. Translated: CASSVALWEGTEAFF. The complete variable domain, with remaining parts taken from reference TRBV9 and TRBJ1-1, reads DSGVTQTPKHLITATGQRVTLRCSPRSGDLSVYWYQQSLDQGLQFLIQYYNGEERAKGNILERFSAQQFPDLHSELNLSSLELGDSALYFCASSVALWEGTEAFFGQGTRLTVV.

The CDR3 sequence is CSVASYGYTF. CDR3 nucleotide sequence: TGCAGCGTTGCTTCCTATGGCTACACCTTC. The V call is TRBV29-1, the J call TRBJ1-2; unclear D gene. The CDR3 is 10 residues long. Germline lookup yields CDR1 SQVTM and CDR2 ANQGSEA. Trimming cost V 4 bases and J 4 bases, with 4 bases left between them.

This clonotype was detected once. V is TRBV6-1 and J is TRBJ2-5; TRBD1 aligns across 9 bases. V trimming: 6 bases; J trimming: 2 bases; junction bases outside the gene matches: 7. The CDR3 covers 15 residues. Germline V gene sequence: CDR1 MNHNS, CDR2 SASEGT. The CDR3 nucleotides are TGTGCCAGCAGCCCGACAGGGGGACTTCAAGAGACCCAGTACTTC. Translating it yields CASSPTGGLQETQYF.

This clonotype was found a few times. V is TRBV3-1 and J is TRBJ2-1; 8 positions match TRBD1. The V gene's germline CDR1 is LGHDT and CDR2 YNNKEL (reference sequence). The CDR3 runs to 16 residues. V lost 0 bases, J lost 2 bases, and 3 bases stayed unmatched. CDR3 sequence: CASSQDRTGTYNEQFF. The CDR3, as DNA: TGTGCCAGCAGCCAAGACAGGACAGGGACCTACAATGAGCAGTTCTTC.

The CDR3 region has the DNA TGTGCCAGCAGCACCTCCTCCCGGGGGAGCACAGATACGCAGTATTTT. Translated: CASSTSSRGSTDTQYF. V and J are TRBV9 and TRBJ2-3; the D gene is possibly TRBD2 (6 bases). The V end lost 4 bases, the J end lost 0 bases, and 15 bases lay between the germline ends. Germline CDR1 and CDR2: SGDLS and YYNGEE. The CDR3 consists of 16 residues.

The chain uses TRBV6-1 and TRBJ2-7, with D tentatively TRBD1 (6 bases). Trimming took off 3 bases at V and 2 bases at J, with 11 bases between the two ends. The CDR3 runs to 14 residues. Germline-derived CDR1 and CDR2 are MNHNS and SASEGT. The CDR3 DNA sequence: TGTGCCAGCAGTGAGGGCAGGGGAACCTACGAGCAGTACTTC. Its protein product is CASSEGRGTYEQYF.